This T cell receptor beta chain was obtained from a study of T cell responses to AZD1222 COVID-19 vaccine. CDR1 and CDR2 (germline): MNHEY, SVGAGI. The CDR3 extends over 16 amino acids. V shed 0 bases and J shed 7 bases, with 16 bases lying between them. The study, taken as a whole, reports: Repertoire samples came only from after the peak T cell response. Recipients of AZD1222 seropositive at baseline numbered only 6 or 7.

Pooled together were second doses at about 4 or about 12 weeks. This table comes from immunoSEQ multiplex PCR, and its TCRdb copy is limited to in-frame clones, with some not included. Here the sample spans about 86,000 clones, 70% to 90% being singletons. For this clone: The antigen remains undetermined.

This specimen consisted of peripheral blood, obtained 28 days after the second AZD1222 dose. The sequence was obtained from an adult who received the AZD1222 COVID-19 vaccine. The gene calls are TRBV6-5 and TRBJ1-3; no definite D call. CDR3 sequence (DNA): TGTGCCAGCAGTTACTCAGGGAGTAGTATATCGAACACCATATATTTT. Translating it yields CASSYSGSSISNTIYF.